This TCR beta chain was obtained from a study of T-cell memory formation after mild COVID-19. This clonotype was seen only once. TCRdb reprocessed the 5' RACE reads with MiXCR, giving one entry per CDR3 protein. The table has about 15,000 distinct CDR3 sequences, about 20% seen once. The V and J ends lost 6 bases and 2 bases respectively, with 8 bases between them. The CDR3 spans 13 residues. From germline, CDR1 is LNHNV and CDR2 YYDKDF (reference sequence). This TCR was recovered from a man aged 18-30 years who had mild COVID-19 (a few samples of this study predate the infection). Cell type and time point are not known. V usage is TRBV15 and J usage is TRBJ2-1; D gene uncertain. The sample consisted of PBMCs or a T cell subset sorted from them (not recorded which). This CDR3 reads CATRGGTYNEQFF. The CDR3 nucleotides are TGTGCCACCAGGGGTGGGACCTACAATGAGCAGTTCTTC.